Below, 23 T cell receptor beta chains from the same sample are listed, as sequenced in a study of blood T cell repertoires in COVID-19. Profiling relied on immunoSEQ multiplex PCR, and the TCRdb table lists in-frame clones only, not all of them. The table includes fewer than 250,000 clones, around four fifths detected once. Sequenced: peripheral blood. These receptors all stem from a man between 60 and 75 years old with COVID-19, enrolled during active disease.

The chain recombines TRBV11-3 with TRBJ1-1; 8 bases match TRBD1. Germline V lookup: CDR1 SGHNT, CDR2 YENEEA. The CDR3 has 18 amino acids. V shed 4 bases and J 4 bases; nucleotides not matched to a gene: 17. This chain's CDR3 is CASSSPRGRIGRSTEAFF. CDR3 sequence (DNA): TGTGCCAGCAGCTCGCCCAGGGGGCGAATAGGGAGAAGCACTGAAGCTTTCTTT.

This rearrangement joins TRBV7-2 to TRBJ2-7; 7 positions match TRBD1. With 2 bases clipped from V and 0 bases from J, the junction kept 4 bases outside the gene matches. The CDR3 spans 15 residues. CDR1 is SGHTA, CDR2 FQGNSA, per germline. The CDR3 nucleotides read TGTGCCAGCAGCTTATACAGGGGTCCCTCCTACGAGCAGTACTTC. Protein: CASSLYRGPSYEQYF.

The rearrangement uses TRBV19 and TRBJ1-2; D may be TRBD1 (5 bases). V shed 6 bases and J shed 4 bases, with 12 bases lying between them. This CDR3 region has 13 residues. The germline gives CDR1 LNHDA, CDR2 SQIVND (reference sequence). CDR3 bases: TGTGCCAGTAGATCGACAGACCTCTATGGCTACACCTTC. Residues: CASRSTDLYGYTF.

The chain recombines TRBV9 with TRBJ1-1; D call uncertain. The CDR3 is 13 amino acids. Trimming left V 4 bases short and J 5 bases short, with 12 bases between. Germline V gives CDR1 SGDLS, CDR2 YYNGEE. The CDR3 loop reads CASSQELLTEAFF. Written as DNA, the CDR3 is TGTGCCAGCAGCCAAGAACTGTTGACTGAAGCTTTCTTT.

The chain combines TRBV14 with TRBJ2-2; 11 nucleotides match TRBD1. Germline trimming cut 5 bases from V and 7 bases from J; bases unmatched to any gene: 12. Germline V gene data show CDR1 as SGHDN and CDR2 as FVKESK. This CDR3 contains 17 residues. CDR3 loop: CASSSYKGTGGRGELFF. The DNA of the CDR3 is TGTGCCAGCAGCTCATACAAAGGGACAGGGGGTCGCGGGGAGCTGTTTTTT.

The chain employs TRBV4-1 and TRBJ1-2; TRBD1 matches 10 bases. Germline values: CDR1 MGHRA, CDR2 YSYEKL. The CDR3 is made up of 16 amino acids. The V segment lost 3 bases and the J segment 2 bases; nucleotides outside the gene matches: 6. The CDR3 DNA sequence: TGCGCCAGCAGCCAGGGATGGACAGGGGGGAACTATGGCTACACCTTC. Protein sequence: CASSQGWTGGNYGYTF.

The chain's CDR3 is CASSPTENNEQFF. The DNA of the CDR3 is TGCGCCAGCAGCCCGACAGAGAACAATGAGCAGTTCTTC. The chain recombines TRBV5-1 with TRBJ2-1, with a possible D match to TRBD1 (5 bases). Trimming removed 4 bases at V and 5 bases at J, with 10 bases between. Germline values: CDR1 SGHRS, CDR2 YFSETQ. The CDR3 is 13 residues long. The full variable domain, its missing parts supplied by reference TRBV5-1 and TRBJ2-1, is KAGVTQTPRYLIKTRGQQVTLSCSPISGHRSVSWYQQTPGQGLQFLFEYFSETQRNKGNFPGRFSGRQFSNSRSEMNVSTLELGDSALYLCASSPTENNEQFFGPGTRLTVL.

V usage is TRBV5-1 and J usage is TRBJ2-5; D remains unclear. V lost 1 base to trimming and J lost 2 bases, with 9 bases between them. This CDR3 comprises 14 residues. Per the germline V gene, CDR1 is SGHRS and CDR2 is YFSETQ. CDR3 bases: TGCGCCAGCAGCTTGAATACCGGGCAAGAGACCCAGTACTTC. This codes for CASSLNTGQETQYF.

The genes are TRBV13 and TRBJ2-3, with TRBD1 as a possible D gene (5 bases). Germline-derived CDR1 and CDR2 are PRHDT and FYEKMQ (reference sequence). The length of the CDR3 is 16 residues. Trimming pared 5 bases from V and 2 bases from J, leaving 17 bases between. Here the CDR3 DNA reads TGTGCCAGCAGCCCTACCGCCCAAGGGGACACAGATACGCAGTATTTT. It codes for CASSPTAQGDTDTQYF.

The rearrangement joins TRBV5-1 to TRBJ2-1; 11 nucleotides align to TRBD2. The CDR3 is made up of 15 amino acids. CDR1 and CDR2 (germline): SGHRS, YFSETQ. With V trimmed by 2 bases and J by 7 bases, 5 bases remained unmatched. The CDR3 coding sequence is TGCGCCAGCAGCTTAGCGACTAGCGGGAATAATGAGCAGTTCTTC. Amino acid sequence: CASSLATSGNNEQFF.

J is TRBJ1-2 and V is TRBV7-2; possibly TRBD1 for D (6 bases). The length of the CDR3 is 13 residues. V was trimmed by 6 bases and J by 4 bases, leaving 12 bases between them. CDR1 and CDR2 from the germline V gene are SGHTA and FQGNSA. For the CDR3, the DNA is TGTGCCAGCAGTTCCGACAGGCCCTATGGCTACACCTTC. This encodes CASSSDRPYGYTF.

The chain recombines TRBV5-4 with TRBJ2-5; TRBD1 might be the D (5 bases). The CDR3 consists of 14 residues. The V end was cut by 0 bases, the J end by 2 bases, with 8 bases between. Germline loops: CDR1 SGHNT, CDR2 YYREEE (reference sequence). CDR3 coding DNA: TGTGCCAGCAGCTTGGATCCAGGGCAAGAGACCCAGTACTTC. Translating it yields CASSLDPGQETQYF.

The genes are TRBV11-3 and TRBJ2-3, with 10 bases aligning to TRBD1. This CDR3 spans 15 amino acids. After removal of 5 bases from V and 3 bases from J, the junction contained 5 bases not matched to a gene. Germline lookup yields CDR1 SGHNT and CDR2 YENEEA. This CDR3 is CASSVGQGSTDTQYF. The CDR3 coding sequence is TGTGCCAGCAGCGTGGGACAGGGGAGTACAGATACGCAGTATTTT.

The chain joins TRBV4-3 to TRBJ2-5, with 7 bases aligning to TRBD1. J was trimmed by 5 bases and V by 0 bases; bases with no gene match: 9. CDR3 length: 16 residues. CDR1 LGHNA and CDR2 YSLEER come from the germline V gene. CDR3 protein: CASSQDLPGTDETQYF. The DNA for the CDR3 is TGCGCCAGCAGCCAAGATCTTCCCGGGACAGATGAGACCCAGTACTTC.

This clone has only one observation. The chain combines TRBV5-1 with TRBJ2-3; no definite D call. The V gene lost 3 bases and the J gene lost 2 bases, with 4 bases spanning the gap. CDR1 and CDR2 from the germline V gene are SGHRS and YFSETQ. The CDR3 runs to 12 residues. CDR3 DNA sequence: TGCGCCAGCAGCTATCTCACAGATACGCAGTATTTT. Translating gives CASSYLTDTQYF.

The chain couples TRBV30 to TRBJ1-1; 10 bases line up with TRBD1. With V trimmed by 8 bases and J by 7 bases, 13 bases remained unmatched. CDR1 and CDR2 from the germline V gene are GTSNPN and SVGIG (reference sequence). The CDR3 runs to 14 residues. The CDR3 DNA is TGTGCCGGGGGAAGGGACAGGGGTGGGTATGAAGCTTTCTTT. Its translation: CAGGRDRGGYEAFF.

This clone has only one observation. The V gene is TRBV6-5, the J gene TRBJ1-3, with 7 positions matching TRBD1. CDR3 length: 16 amino acids. The V segment lost 0 bases and the J segment 4 bases; nucleotides outside the gene matches: 6. Germline lookup yields CDR1 MNHEY and CDR2 SVGAGI. CDR3 protein: CASSYSGTALGNTIYF. The CDR3 DNA follows: TGTGCCAGCAGTTACTCAGGGACAGCCTTGGGAAACACCATATATTTT.

V and J are TRBV5-5 and TRBJ1-3, with D possibly being TRBD1 (6 bases). Germline CDR1 SGHKS, CDR2 YYEKEE (reference sequence). The CDR3 runs 14 residues. Trimming took 0 bases from V and 2 from J, leaving 6 bases between them. CDR3 coding DNA: TGTGCCAGCAGCTTGGACAGGGCTGGAAACACCATATATTTT. Protein: CASSLDRAGNTIYF. Drawing the rest from reference TRBV5-5 and TRBJ1-3, the complete variable domain is DAGVTQSPTHLIKTRGQQVTLRCSPISGHKSVSWYQQVLGQGPQFIFQYYEKEERGRGNFPDRFSARQFPNYSSELNVNALLLGDSALYLCASSLDRAGNTIYFGEGSWLTVV.

V is TRBV15 and J is TRBJ2-1; 9 nucleotides agree with TRBD1. With 8 bases clipped from V and 3 bases from J, the junction kept 5 bases outside the gene matches. Germline values: CDR1 LNHNV, CDR2 YYDKDF (reference sequence). This CDR3 has 14 amino acids. The CDR3 protein is CATELGQGYNEQFF. The CDR3 nucleotides are TGTGCCACCGAGCTGGGACAGGGCTACAATGAGCAGTTCTTC.

V usage is TRBV10-3 and J usage is TRBJ1-1; D might be TRBD1 (6 bases). The germline V gene has CDR1 ENHRY and CDR2 SYGVKD. Trimming took off 8 bases at V and 4 bases at J, with 11 bases between the two ends. The CDR3 has 12 amino acids. The CDR3 DNA reads TGTGCCATCCTAGGGGGATTCACTGAAGCTTTCTTT. Translated: CAILGGFTEAFF.

The gene calls are TRBV28 and TRBJ2-4, with D uncertain. Trimming took 6 bases from V and 0 from J, leaving 12 bases between them. Germline V gene data show CDR1 as MDHEN and CDR2 as SYDVKM. This CDR3 spans 15 amino acids. CDR3 nucleotides: TGTGCCAGCAGCCCACAGTCTCTAGCCAAAAACATTCAGTACTTC. Amino acids: CASSPQSLAKNIQYF.

J is TRBJ1-2 and V is TRBV28; D may be TRBD1 (6 bases). The CDR3 sequence is 13 residues long. Germline V lookup: CDR1 MDHEN, CDR2 SYDVKM. Trimming shortened V by 3 bases and J by 3 bases, and 8 bases separated the two germline ends. CDR3 region: CASSFGGDYGYTF. CDR3 nucleotides: TGTGCCAGCAGTTTTGGGGGCGACTATGGCTACACCTTC.

The V gene is TRBV6-1, the J gene TRBJ2-5; D gene ambiguous. CDR1 is MNHNS, CDR2 SASEGT, per germline. The CDR3 loop spans 13 amino acids. Trimming cost V 1 base and J 7 bases, with 10 bases left between them. CDR3 residues: CASSEDPYRTQYF. CDR3 nucleotides: TGTGCCAGCAGTGAAGACCCCTATCGGACCCAGTACTTC.